These 13 T cell receptor beta chains were sequenced from one sample in a study of T-cell reconstitution after alpha-beta-depleted transplantation in children. The TCRbeta library incorporated unique molecular identifiers. TCRdb processed the PCR reads anew with MiXCR; each CDR3 protein has one entry. The sample contains 450,000 to 550,000 distinct CDR3 sequences, about an eighth of which appear only once. The sequencing here drew on PBMCs, mostly from graft donor cells, taken 180 days after TCRalphabeta/CD19-depleted stem cell transplant. These receptor sequences come from a female patient between 2 and 10 years old who had a stem cell transplant for aplastic anemia, so the T cells may come from the graft donor.

The chain employs TRBV6-1 and TRBJ1-2, with D possibly being TRBD1 (5 bases). The CDR3 totals 14 residues. The germline V gene has CDR1 MNHNS and CDR2 SASEGT. Between the trimmed V and J ends, which lost 6 bases and 3 bases, there was a span of 14 bases. The CDR3 coding sequence is TGTGCCAGCAGACGGGGACGGGGGGACTATGGCTACACCTTC. Its translation is CASRRGRGDYGYTF.

This clonotype occurred a few times. The CDR3 protein is CASRGSASYLTYEQYV. The DNA of the CDR3 is TGTGCCAGCAGAGGTTCGGCTTCTTATCTTACCTACGAGCAGTACGTC. The chain carries TRBV27 and TRBJ2-7; D gene ambiguous. The CDR3 has 16 residues. V gave up 6 bases and J gave up 2 bases, with 20 bases separating them. Germline values: CDR1 MNHEY, CDR2 SMNVEV (reference sequence).

This chain uses TRBV27 with TRBJ1-4; tentative D call: TRBD1 (6 bases). The CDR3 has 15 amino acids. V dropped 3 bases and J dropped 10 bases, with 18 bases sitting between them. CDR1 and CDR2 from the germline V gene are MNHEY and SMNVEV (reference sequence). The CDR3 bases are TGTGCCAGCAGTTTTAGGGGGGGTGCGTCCGGAAAACTGTTTTTT. It translates to CASSFRGGASGKLFF.

CDR3 sequence (DNA): TGTGCCAGCAGCGTCCAGAGCTCCTACAATGAGCAGTTCTTC. As protein: CASSVQSSYNEQFF. This sequence joins TRBV7-9 and TRBJ2-1; D gene uncertain. This CDR3 region has 14 residues. Germline assignment: CDR1 SEHNR and CDR2 FQNEAQ (reference sequence). V lost 5 bases and J lost 0, with 8 bases in between.

This clonotype was counted only a few times. The rearrangement uses TRBV19 and TRBJ1-5, with 7 bases fitting TRBD1. CDR1 and CDR2 (germline): LNHDA, SQIVND (reference sequence). The CDR3 spans 15 residues. Trimming at V came to 3 bases and at J to 4 bases, leaving 6 bases not matched to a gene. For the CDR3, the DNA is TGTGCCAGTAGTATCGAGGGGGCAGTTAATCAGCCCCAGCATTTT. It specifies CASSIEGAVNQPQHF.

This chain joins TRBV7-9 and TRBJ2-5; D is unclear. Per the germline V gene, CDR1 is SEHNR and CDR2 is FQNEAQ (reference sequence). The CDR3 sequence is 15 residues long. Between the trimmed V and J ends, which lost 3 bases and 1 base, there was a span of 12 bases. The CDR3 sequence is CASSLRSETQETQYF. The DNA for the CDR3 is TGTGCCAGCAGCTTGAGGTCAGAGACCCAAGAGACCCAGTACTTC. Drawing the rest from reference TRBV7-9 and TRBJ2-5, the complete variable domain is DTGVSQNPRHKITKRGQNVTFRCDPISEHNRLYWYRQTLGQGPEFLTYFQNEAQLEKSRLLSDRFSAERPKGSFSTLEIQRTEQGDSAMYLCASSLRSETQETQYFGPGTRLLVL.

In DNA form, the CDR3 reads TGCGCCAGCAGCCAAGGGCTATTTACTAGCAGCGGGGAGCTGTTTTTT. Amino acids: CASSQGLFTSSGELFF. The chain uses TRBV4-3 and TRBJ2-2; D might be TRBD2 (6 bases). The germline V gene has CDR1 LGHNA and CDR2 YSLEER. This CDR3 spans 16 amino acids. V lost 1 base and J 7 bases, leaving 16 bases between the germline ends.

This clonotype was observed many times. J is TRBJ2-3 and V is TRBV5-1; 10 bases fit TRBD1. The CDR3 totals 15 residues. Germline V lookup: CDR1 SGHRS, CDR2 YFSETQ. Germline trimming cut 6 bases from V and 5 bases from J; bases unmatched to any gene: 9. The chain's CDR3 is CASTLTTGGGDTQYF. The CDR3 DNA follows: TGCGCCAGCACCCTAACGACAGGGGGCGGAGATACGCAGTATTTT.

This chain connects TRBV7-2 to TRBJ1-2; D may be TRBD1 (5 bases). V lost 0 bases, J lost 4 bases, and 27 bases lay in between. Germline CDR1 and CDR2: SGHTA and FQGNSA. CDR3 length: 20 residues. The DNA of the CDR3 is TGTGCCAGCAGCTTAGCGCCACCATGGGACCCCCTCCTTTGCATCTATGGCTACACCTTC. Amino acid sequence: CASSLAPPWDPLLCIYGYTF.

This clonotype was counted at least ten times. This chain uses TRBV29-1 with TRBJ2-3; a weak D match, TRBD1 (6 bases). Trimming removed 7 bases from V and 6 bases from J, with 20 bases in between. Germline assignment: CDR1 SQVTM and CDR2 ANQGSEA. The CDR3 has 14 residues. The CDR3 here is CSAAWGRGYDTQYF. In DNA form, the CDR3 reads TGCAGCGCCGCCTGGGGCAGGGGTTATGATACGCAGTATTTT.

This clonotype has more than one count but fewer than ten. The chain is built from TRBV9 and TRBJ2-5; D unresolved. The V gene's germline CDR1 is SGDLS and CDR2 YYNGEE. V was trimmed by 3 bases and J by 7 bases, leaving 13 bases between them. CDR3 size: 13 residues. The chain's CDR3 is CASSAADHRTQYF. The CDR3 coding sequence is TGTGCCAGCAGCGCAGCAGACCATAGGACCCAGTACTTC. The whole variable domain, filled in from reference TRBV9 and TRBJ2-5, reads DSGVTQTPKHLITATGQRVTLRCSPRSGDLSVYWYQQSLDQGLQFLIQYYNGEERAKGNILERFSAQQFPDLHSELNLSSLELGDSALYFCASSAADHRTQYFGPGTRLLVL.

The CDR3 DNA sequence: TGTGCCAGCAGTCTGGGGCCGCAGTCCTACGAGCAGTACGTC. Protein sequence: CASSLGPQSYEQYV. The genes are TRBV7-9 and TRBJ2-7, with D possibly being TRBD1 (5 bases). From germline, CDR1 is SEHNR and CDR2 FQNEAQ (reference sequence). There are 14 residues in the CDR3. Trimming took 6 bases from V and 1 from J, leaving 13 bases between them.

The chain employs TRBV27 and TRBJ2-7; 7 positions match TRBD1. In germline, CDR1 is MNHEY, CDR2 SMNVEV (reference sequence). The CDR3 totals 13 residues. V was clipped by 5 bases and J by 7 bases; unmatched bases: 8. The CDR3 spells CASSITTGREQYF. CDR3 bases: TGTGCCAGCAGTATCACGACAGGGCGGGAGCAGTACTTC.